This TCR beta chain was recovered during a study of T cell changes during pregnancy in multiple sclerosis. This CDR3 comprises 13 residues. Germline-derived CDR1 and CDR2 are LGHNA and YSLEER. J was trimmed by 7 bases and V by 0 bases; bases with no gene match: 0. This table comes from immunoSEQ multiplex PCR, and its TCRdb copy is limited to in-frame clones, with some not included. The sample yields approximately 69,000 clones, about 91% seen once. The specimen comprised CD4+ T cells from peripheral blood mononuclear cells, sampled in the third trimester of pregnancy. This clonotype originated in a female donor in good health, enrolled as a control in a pregnancy study. The gene calls are TRBV4-3 and TRBJ1-2; 9 nucleotides match TRBD1. The CDR3 DNA reads as TGCGCCAGCAGCCAAGAACAGGGGGCTGGCTACACCTTC. Amino acids: CASSQEQGAGYTF.